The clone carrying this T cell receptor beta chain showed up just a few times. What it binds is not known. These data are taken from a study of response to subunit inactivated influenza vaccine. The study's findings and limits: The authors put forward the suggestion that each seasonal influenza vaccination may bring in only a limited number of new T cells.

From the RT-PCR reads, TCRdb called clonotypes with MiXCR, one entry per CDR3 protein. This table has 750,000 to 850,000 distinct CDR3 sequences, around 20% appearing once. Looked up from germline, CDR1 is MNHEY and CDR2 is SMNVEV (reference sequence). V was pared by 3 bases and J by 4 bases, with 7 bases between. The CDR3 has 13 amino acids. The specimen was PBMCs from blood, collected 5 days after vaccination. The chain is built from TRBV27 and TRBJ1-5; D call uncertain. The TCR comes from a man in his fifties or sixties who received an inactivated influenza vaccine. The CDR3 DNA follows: TGTGCCAGCAGTTTCGGAGCTAATCAGCCCCAGCATTTT. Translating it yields CASSFGANQPQHF.